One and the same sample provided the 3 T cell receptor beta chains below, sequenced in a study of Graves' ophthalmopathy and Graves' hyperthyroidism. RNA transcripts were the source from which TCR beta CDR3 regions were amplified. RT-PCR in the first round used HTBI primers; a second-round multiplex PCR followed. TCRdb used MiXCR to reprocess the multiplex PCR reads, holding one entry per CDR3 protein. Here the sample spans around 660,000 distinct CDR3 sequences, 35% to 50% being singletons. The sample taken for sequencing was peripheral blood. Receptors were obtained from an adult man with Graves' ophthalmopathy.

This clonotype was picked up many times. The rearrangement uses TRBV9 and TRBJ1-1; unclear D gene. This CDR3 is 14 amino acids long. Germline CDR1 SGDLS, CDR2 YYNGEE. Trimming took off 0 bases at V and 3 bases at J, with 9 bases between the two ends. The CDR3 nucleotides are TGTGCCAGCAGCGTAGCCCCATTCGACACTGAAGCTTTCTTT. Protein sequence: CASSVAPFDTEAFF.

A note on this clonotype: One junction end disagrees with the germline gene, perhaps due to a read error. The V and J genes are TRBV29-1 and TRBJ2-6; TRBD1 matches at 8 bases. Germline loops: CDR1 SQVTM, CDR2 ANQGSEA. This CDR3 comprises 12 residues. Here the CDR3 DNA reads TGCAGCGTTAAATTACAGGGGGACACTGAAGCTTTC. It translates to CSVKLQGDTEAF.

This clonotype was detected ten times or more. CDR3 sequence reads: CASSTGPANYGYTF. The CDR3 bases are TGTGCCAGCAGCACAGGGCCCGCTAACTATGGCTACACCTTC. The chain uses TRBV6-1 and TRBJ1-2; D may be TRBD1 (6 bases). The V gene's germline CDR1 is MNHNS and CDR2 SASEGT. V lost 6 bases and J lost 0, with 11 bases in between. CDR3 length: 14 residues.